The source of this TCR beta chain is a study of blood T cells in healthy people across ages. Germline V CDR1 and CDR2: SEHNR, FQNEAQ (reference sequence). This CDR3 has 17 residues. V dropped 5 bases and J dropped 7; count of bases not matched to a gene: 9. For the second PCR, which ran for about 6 to 11 cycles, a sample-barcoded 5' primer and a J-beta primer mix were used. TCRdb processed the 5' RACE reads anew with MiXCR; each CDR3 protein has one entry. This table has 700,000 or so distinct CDR3 sequences, roughly 41% appearing once. Whole-study findings and limits: Both higher diversity and more naive CD4+ cells marked long-lived donors when set against aged donors. The lack of PBMC sorting stopped any conclusive naive versus antigen-experienced comparison.

Isolation yielded PBMCs, at least 7 million per sample, in every case. Per sample, no less than 5 micrograms of total RNA were extracted. To note about this clonotype: Its antigen is not identified.

The chain has TRBV7-9 and TRBJ2-1, with 15 bases fitting TRBD2. The receptor's source is a man aged 80 or over in good health. The specimen was blood. The CDR3 reads CASSAGLAGGRKNEQFF. DNA of the CDR3: TGTGCCAGCAGCGCAGGACTAGCGGGGGGGCGGAAAAATGAGCAGTTCTTC.